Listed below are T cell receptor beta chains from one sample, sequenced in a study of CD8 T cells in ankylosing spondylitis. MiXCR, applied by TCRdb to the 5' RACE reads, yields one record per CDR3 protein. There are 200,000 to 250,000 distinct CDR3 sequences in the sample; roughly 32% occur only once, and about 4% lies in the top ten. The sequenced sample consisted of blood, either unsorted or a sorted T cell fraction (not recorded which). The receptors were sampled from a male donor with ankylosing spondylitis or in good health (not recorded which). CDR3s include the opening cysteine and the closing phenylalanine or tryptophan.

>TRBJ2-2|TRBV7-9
CASSSVGGLFF
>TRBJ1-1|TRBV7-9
CASSRAEAFF
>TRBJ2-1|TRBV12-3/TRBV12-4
CASSLVHEQFF
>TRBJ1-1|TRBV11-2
CASSSGFTEAFF
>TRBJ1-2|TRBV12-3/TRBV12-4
CASSLGGQESGYTF
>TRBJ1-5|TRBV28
CASMSSSNQPQHF
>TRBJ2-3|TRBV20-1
CSARVGGSDTQYF
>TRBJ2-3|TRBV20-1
CSARATSGGAGVDTQYF
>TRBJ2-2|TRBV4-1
CASSRQLAGGTNTGELFF
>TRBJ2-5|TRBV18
CASSSSMRKETQYF
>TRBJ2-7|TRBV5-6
CASSSIRPGQGTYEQYF
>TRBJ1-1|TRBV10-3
CAIRAQTGGAFF
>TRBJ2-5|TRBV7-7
CASSFGTGDGETQYF
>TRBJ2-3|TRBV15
CATSSLILAGGDTQYF
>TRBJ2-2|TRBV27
CASSPRDPLLELFF
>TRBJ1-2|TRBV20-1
CCANLREISSGYGYTF
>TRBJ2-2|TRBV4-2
CASSRPRGFVTGELFF
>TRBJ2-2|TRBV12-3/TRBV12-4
CASLRQGAGELFF
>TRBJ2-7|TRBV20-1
CCARRSAALGLSSYEQYF
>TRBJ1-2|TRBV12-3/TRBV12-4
CASSFPGGRTF
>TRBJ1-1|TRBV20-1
CSASSGNTEAFF
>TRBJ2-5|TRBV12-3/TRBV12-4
CASSLLLGQTQYF
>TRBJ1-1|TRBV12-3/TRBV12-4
CASSVNTVRNTEAFF
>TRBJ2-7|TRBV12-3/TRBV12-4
CASSPGFSSYEQYF
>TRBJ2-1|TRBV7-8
CASSPGQTYNEQFF
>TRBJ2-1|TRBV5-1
CASSPDGRQNNEQFF
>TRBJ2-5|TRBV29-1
CSGDMGPGDRETQYF
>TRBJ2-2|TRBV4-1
CASSQDTGRFANTGELFF
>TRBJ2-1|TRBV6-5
CASSYFSQGKGNEQFF
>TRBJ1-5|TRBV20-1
CSAKAGVSNQPQHF
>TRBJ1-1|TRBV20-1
CSASEGEYSEAFF
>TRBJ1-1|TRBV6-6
CASIPEENTEAFF
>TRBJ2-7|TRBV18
CASSATGGDEQYF
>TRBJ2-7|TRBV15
CATSRDGEGFSYEQYF
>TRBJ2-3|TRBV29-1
CSVEGVLAGHSTDTQYF
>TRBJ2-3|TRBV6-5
CASSYFQGGSTDTQYF
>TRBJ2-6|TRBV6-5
CASTSWLGQAGANVLTF
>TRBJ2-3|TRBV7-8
CASSPNYGGGPTDTQYF
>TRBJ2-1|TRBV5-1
CASSSGTVLSDEQFF
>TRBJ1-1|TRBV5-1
CASSLALGTQNTEAFF
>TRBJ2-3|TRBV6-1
CASRPDRGGTQYF
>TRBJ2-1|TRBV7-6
CASSLGTLEYNEQFF
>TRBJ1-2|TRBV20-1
CSAREPPAYGYTF
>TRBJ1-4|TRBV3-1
CASSQDRTGGDEKLFF
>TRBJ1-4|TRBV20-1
CSAPSPHRDLEKLFF
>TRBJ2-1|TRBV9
CASSVGRGARNEQFF
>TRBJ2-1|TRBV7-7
CASSSGRDNEQFF
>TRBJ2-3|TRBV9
CASSAVGTQYF
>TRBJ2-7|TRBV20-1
CSAGPGQGNHEQYF
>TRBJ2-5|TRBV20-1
CSAGRASGGGETQYF
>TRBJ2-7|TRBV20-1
CSAELAGSYEQYF
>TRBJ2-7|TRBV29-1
CSVEPRRSGEQYF
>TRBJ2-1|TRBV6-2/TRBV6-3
CASSIAGGVEQFF
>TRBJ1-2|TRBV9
CASSVARGPSDYGYTF
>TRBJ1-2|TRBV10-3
CAIPGVDYGYTF
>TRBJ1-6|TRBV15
CATSPRAPTYSPLHF
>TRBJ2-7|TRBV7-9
CASSLKTGPEQYF